The TCR beta chain under discussion was sequenced for a study of molecular identifiers for immune sequencing clone quantification. Based on a CD8+CD4-CCR7+CD45RA+ profile, naive CD8 T cells were sorted. Bulk TCR libraries were made with methods that had been previously described and with listed TCR primers. TCRdb reprocessed the PCR reads via MiXCR and lists one record per CDR3 protein. The sample lists over 85,000 distinct CDR3 sequences, around a quarter seen once, with about 0.8% in the top ten. Only a few counts were recorded for this clonotype. The V gene lost 3 bases and the J gene lost 4 bases, with 5 bases spanning the gap. This CDR3 contains 12 residues. Germline V lookup: CDR1 SGDLS, CDR2 YYNGEE.

The origin of this receptor is a human donor in good health. Some libraries in this study had Jurkat cell RNA spiked in. The gene calls are TRBV9 and TRBJ1-3; D is unclear. Sequenced input: naive CD8+ T cells from blood, with Jurkat cell RNA spiked in. Described subset: FACS-sorted CD8+CD4-CCR7+CD45RA+ naive T cells. CDR3 nucleotide sequence: TGTGCCAGCAGCGCCGAAGGAAACACCATATATTTT. This translates into CASSAEGNTIYF.